The clone carrying this T cell receptor (beta chain) was observed many times. This specimen belongs to a study of human T cells and chemical hapten exposure. TCRdb redid the calling of the RACE reads with MiXCR, one entry per CDR3 protein. The sample holds a few hundred thousand distinct CDR3 sequences; over 5% are singletons and the top ten take over 7%. Trimming pared 0 bases from V and 3 bases from J, leaving 0 bases between. CDR3 length equals 10 residues. From germline, CDR1 is DFQATT and CDR2 SNEGSKA (reference sequence). Time point indicated: pre-sensitization, week 0. Treatment described: therapeutic diphenylcyclopropenone sensitization with weekly scalp DPC.

J is TRBJ2-7 and V is TRBV20-1; D ambiguous. Here the sequenced sample was whole blood, taken in connection with sensitization to the hapten diphenylcyclopropenone (DPC). The sequence came from a woman under 30 with alopecia areata. Some clones in this sample may be carry-over from other donors' samples. DNA for the CDR3: TGCAGTGCTAGAGACTACGAGCAGTACTTC. It yields the protein CSARDYEQYF.